This TCR beta chain was observed in a study of identifying expanded T cells in peripheral blood. The data were produced by immunoSEQ multiplex PCR, yet TCRdb's version contains in-frame clones alone and is incomplete. The repertoire includes tens of thousands of clones, 88% of them detected once, and around 6% sits in the top ten. General study points: Across healthy donors, higher total template counts meant significantly greater approximately 2-week count variance. Technical replicates showed roughly 1.2 changed clones; around two weeks 15 to 20; four weeks 19.

This CDR3 has 15 amino acids. CDR1 and CDR2 from the germline V gene are ENHRY and SYGVKD. V shed 0 bases and J 5 bases; nucleotides not matched to a gene: 2. A word on this clone: The antigen is not known.

The chain uses TRBV10-3 and TRBJ2-1; TRBD2 agrees at 9 bases. The source of this sequence is a person aged 18 to 75 in good health. Material for sequencing was blood. In nucleotides, the CDR3 is TGTGCCATCAGTGAGTCTGCTAGCGGGAACAATGAGCAGTTCTTC. Translation: CAISESASGNNEQFF.